This entry lists 6 T cell receptor beta chains sequenced from one sample in a study of radiotherapy plus CTLA-4 blockade in lung cancer. The protocol was immunoSEQ multiplex PCR, while the TCRdb copy is restricted to in-frame clones and leaves out a portion. The sample contains 35,000 to 45,000 clones, approximately 85% of which appear only once. The sample consisted of peripheral blood, taken from a patient treated with radiotherapy plus ipilimumab. These receptors came from a human donor with non-small cell lung cancer who had stable disease on radiotherapy plus ipilimumab.

The chain joins TRBV6-4 to TRBJ2-1, with TRBD2 matching over 10 bases. CDR3 length: 16 residues. Per the germline V gene, CDR1 is MRHNA and CDR2 is SNTAGT. With V trimmed by 6 bases and J by 9 bases, 14 bases remained unmatched. CDR3 sequence: CASSQVASGRVGEQFF. CDR3 coding DNA: TGTGCCAGCAGCCAAGTAGCCAGCGGGAGGGTTGGTGAGCAGTTCTTC.

The genes are TRBV2 and TRBJ2-7, with 8 bases aligning to TRBD2. There are 14 residues in the CDR3. The germline V gene has CDR1 SNHLY and CDR2 FYNNEI. V trimming: 5 bases; J trimming: 0 bases; junction bases outside the gene matches: 3. This CDR3 is CASSWTSRSYEQYF. The CDR3 DNA sequence: TGTGCCAGCAGTTGGACTAGCCGCTCCTACGAGCAGTACTTC.

The V call is TRBV11-3, the J call TRBJ2-3; D call uncertain. V lost 4 bases and J lost 0, with 2 bases in between. CDR1 is SGHNT, CDR2 YENEEA, per germline. CDR3 length: 12 amino acids. DNA of the CDR3: TGTGCCAGCAGCTCTAGCACAGATACGCAGTATTTT. Encoded protein: CASSSSTDTQYF.

V and J are TRBV28 and TRBJ2-3; maybe TRBD2 (6 bases). Germline V gene sequence: CDR1 MDHEN, CDR2 SYDVKM. Trimming removed 7 bases at V and 4 bases at J, with 15 bases between. The CDR3 contains 14 residues. CDR3 sequence reads: CASTGLSGPDTQYF. DNA of the CDR3: TGTGCCAGCACGGGACTTTCGGGCCCAGATACGCAGTATTTT.

The rearrangement joins TRBV7-9 to TRBJ2-3, with 14 nucleotides matching TRBD2. The CDR3 runs to 15 residues. The germline V gene encodes CDR1 SEHNR and CDR2 FQNEAQ (reference sequence). V trimming: 4 bases; J trimming: 3 bases; junction bases outside the gene matches: 0. Here the CDR3 reads CASSWTSGRTDTQYF. DNA of the CDR3: TGTGCCAGCAGCTGGACTAGCGGGAGGACAGATACGCAGTATTTT.

The chain uses TRBV29-1 and TRBJ1-1, with D unresolved. This CDR3 is 11 amino acids long. Germline CDR1 is SQVTM and CDR2 is ANQGSEA. V was clipped by 4 bases and J by 2 bases, with 5 bases between them. For the CDR3, the DNA is TGCAGCGTTGGGCCTAACACTGAAGCTTTCTTT. It encodes CSVGPNTEAFF.